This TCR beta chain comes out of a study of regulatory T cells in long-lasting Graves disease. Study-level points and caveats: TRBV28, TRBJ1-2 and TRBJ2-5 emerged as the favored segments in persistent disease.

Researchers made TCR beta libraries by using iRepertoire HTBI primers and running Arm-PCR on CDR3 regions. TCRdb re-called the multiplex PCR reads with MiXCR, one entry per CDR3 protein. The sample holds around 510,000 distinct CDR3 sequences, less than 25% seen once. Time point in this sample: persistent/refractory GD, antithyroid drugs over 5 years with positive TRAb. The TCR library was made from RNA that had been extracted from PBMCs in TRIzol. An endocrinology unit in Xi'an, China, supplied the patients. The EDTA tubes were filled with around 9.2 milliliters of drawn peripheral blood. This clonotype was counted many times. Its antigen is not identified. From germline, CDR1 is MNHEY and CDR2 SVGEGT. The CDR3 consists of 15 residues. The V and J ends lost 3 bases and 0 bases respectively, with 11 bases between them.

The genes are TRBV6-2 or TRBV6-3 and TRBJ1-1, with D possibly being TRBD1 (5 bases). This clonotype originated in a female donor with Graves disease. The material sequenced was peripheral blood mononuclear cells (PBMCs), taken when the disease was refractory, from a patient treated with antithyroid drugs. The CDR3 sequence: CASSYDRGMNTEAFF. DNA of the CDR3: TGTGCCAGCAGTTATGACCGGGGCATGAACACTGAAGCTTTCTTT.